One T cell receptor beta chain is described in this entry. The antigen is not known. The sample belongs to a study of cytomegalovirus exposure and HLA in healthy donors. Study at large: HLA-typed donors contributed 65 million to 95 million unique TCRs, which were held in an early data release. Study-wide results and limits: In a later analysis, a missense DCLRE1C variant was linked to TCR beta V- and J-gene trimming. Solely CMV serostatus was available to characterize immune exposure.

The germline V gene encodes CDR1 DFQATT and CDR2 SNEGSKA (reference sequence). CDR3 length equals 10 residues. Trimming took 6 bases from V and 8 from J, leaving 10 bases between them. Primers: 60 Vbeta forward and 13 Jbeta reverse. Produced via immunoSEQ multiplex PCR; TCRdb's table is partial and in-frame only. The sample consists of tens of thousands of clones, around 80% of them appearing once. This TCR was recovered from a man aged 35 to 55 in good health and CMV-seronegative. Material: PBMCs. The V gene is TRBV20-1, the J gene TRBJ1-2; tentative D call: TRBD1 (6 bases). DNA of the CDR3: TGCAGTGCCGAGGGGGTCGGCTACACCTTC. It translates to CSAEGVGYTF.